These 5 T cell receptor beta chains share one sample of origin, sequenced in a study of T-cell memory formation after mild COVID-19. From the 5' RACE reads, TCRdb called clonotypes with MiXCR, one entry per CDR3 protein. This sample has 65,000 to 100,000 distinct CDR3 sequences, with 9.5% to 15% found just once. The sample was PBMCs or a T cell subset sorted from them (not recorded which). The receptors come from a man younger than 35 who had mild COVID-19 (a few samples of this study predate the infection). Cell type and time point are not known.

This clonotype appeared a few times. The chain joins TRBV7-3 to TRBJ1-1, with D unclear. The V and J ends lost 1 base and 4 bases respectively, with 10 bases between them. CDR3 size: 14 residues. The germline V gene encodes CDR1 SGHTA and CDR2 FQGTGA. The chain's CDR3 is CASSLNPRGTEAFF. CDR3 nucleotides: TGTGCCAGCAGCTTAAACCCCCGCGGCACTGAAGCTTTCTTT.

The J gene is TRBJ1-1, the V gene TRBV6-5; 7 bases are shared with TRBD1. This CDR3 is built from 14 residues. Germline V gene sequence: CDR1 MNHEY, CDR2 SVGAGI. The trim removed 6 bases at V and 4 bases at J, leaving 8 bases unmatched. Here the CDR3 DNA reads TGTGCCAGCAGCCGAAGGACAGGCTCCACTGAAGCTTTCTTT. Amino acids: CASSRRTGSTEAFF.

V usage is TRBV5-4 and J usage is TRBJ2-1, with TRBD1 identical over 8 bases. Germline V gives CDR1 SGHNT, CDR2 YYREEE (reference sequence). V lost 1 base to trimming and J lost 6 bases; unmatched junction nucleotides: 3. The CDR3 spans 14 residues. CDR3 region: CASSLQGALNEQFF. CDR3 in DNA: TGTGCCAGCAGCTTGCAGGGGGCGCTCAATGAGCAGTTCTTC.

DNA for the CDR3: TGTGCCTGGAGTGTACTAAGGGCGAGCTACACCTTC. As protein: CAWSVLRASYTF. The chain has TRBV30 and TRBJ1-2, with D hard to call. The germline gives CDR1 GTSNPN, CDR2 SVGIG (reference sequence). Trimming cost V 0 bases and J 9 bases, with 11 bases left between them. There are 12 residues in the CDR3.

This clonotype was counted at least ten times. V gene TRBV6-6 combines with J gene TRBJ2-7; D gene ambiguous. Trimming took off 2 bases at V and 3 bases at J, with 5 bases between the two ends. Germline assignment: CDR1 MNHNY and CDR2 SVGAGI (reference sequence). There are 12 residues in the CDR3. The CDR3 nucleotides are TGTGCCAGCAGTTACGTTATCTACGAGCAGTACTTC. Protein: CASSYVIYEQYF.